The 19 T cell receptor beta chains listed next were all sequenced from one sample in a study of T cell repertoires in ileal Crohn's disease. Using immunoSEQ multiplex PCR, the repertoire was profiled, and TCRdb retains in-frame clones only, with some absent. This table holds some 7,000 clones, around 83% found once. The sample's time point: inflamed ileum from the surgical specimen. Input material: ileal tissue. The receptor source for this set is an adult with Crohn's disease.

The chain's CDR3 is CASSQRLPQRGKETQYF. CDR3 DNA sequence: TGTGCCAGCAGCCAACGACTCCCCCAGCGGGGGAAAGAGACCCAGTACTTC. The chain joins TRBV11-3 to TRBJ2-5; TRBD2 matches 8 bases. The CDR3 is 17 amino acids. Germline V CDR1 and CDR2: SGHNT, YENEEA. The V gene end was trimmed by 5 bases and the J gene end by 3 bases; junction bases not matched to a gene: 14.

The CDR3 coding sequence is TGTGCCAGCAGCTCCACCACAGGGGGCGCGGGGGGCTACACCTTC. Amino acid sequence: CASSSTTGGAGGYTF. This chain links TRBV7-8 with TRBJ1-2; TRBD1 aligns across 9 bases. Germline V lookup: CDR1 SGHVS, CDR2 FQNEAQ. The CDR3 is made up of 15 amino acids. With V trimmed by 4 bases and J by 8 bases, 11 bases remained unmatched.

As DNA, the CDR3 is TGCAGCGCTCAACAGGGCTGGAACACTGAAGCTTTCTTT. This sequence encodes CSAQQGWNTEAFF. The chain employs TRBV29-1 and TRBJ1-1, with D tentatively TRBD1 (6 bases). Trimming removed 7 bases at V and 1 base at J, with 13 bases between. Germline loops: CDR1 SQVTM, CDR2 ANQGSEA. The CDR3 spans 13 residues.

This rearrangement joins TRBV7-2 to TRBJ2-3; D is uncertain. This CDR3 spans 12 amino acids. Trimming took off 5 bases at V and 7 bases at J, with 10 bases between the two ends. Germline lookup yields CDR1 SGHTA and CDR2 FQGNSA. CDR3 in DNA: TGTGCCAGCAGCCCCTCCACGAATACGCAGTATTTT. It codes for CASSPSTNTQYF.

The chain links TRBV6-5 to TRBJ2-3; D tentatively reads TRBD1 or TRBD2 (5 bases each). Germline values: CDR1 MNHEY, CDR2 SVGAGI. This CDR3 has 15 residues. Between the trimmed V and J ends, which lost 3 bases and 2 bases, there was a span of 12 bases. CDR3 sequence reads: CASSYQGEDTDTQYF. In DNA form, the CDR3 reads TGTGCCAGCAGTTATCAGGGAGAAGACACAGATACGCAGTATTTT.

The chain employs TRBV29-1 and TRBJ2-3; TRBD1 is a possible D gene (6 bases). Germline V gene sequence: CDR1 SQVTM, CDR2 ANQGSEA. The germline V and J ends were trimmed by 4 bases and 4 bases, with 9 bases remaining between them. The CDR3 has 12 amino acids. This CDR3 is CSVAGDADTQYF. The DNA of the CDR3 is TGCAGCGTTGCAGGGGACGCAGATACGCAGTATTTT.

The chain employs TRBV5-1 and TRBJ2-2, with D possibly matching TRBD2 (6 bases). CDR3 length: 14 residues. The V and J ends lost 0 bases and 5 bases respectively, with 8 bases between them. Per germline, CDR1 SGHRS and CDR2 YFSETQ. CDR3 sequence: CASSLVAGTGELFF. As DNA, the CDR3 is TGCGCCAGCAGCTTGGTGGCGGGGACCGGGGAGCTGTTTTTT. The variable domain in full, completed from reference TRBV5-1 and TRBJ2-2, reads KAGVTQTPRYLIKTRGQQVTLSCSPISGHRSVSWYQQTPGQGLQFLFEYFSETQRNKGNFPGRFSGRQFSNSRSEMNVSTLELGDSALYLCASSLVAGTGELFFGEGSRLTVL.

There are a few counts of this clone. J is TRBJ1-2 and V is TRBV5-1, with D maybe TRBD1 (5 bases). Between the trimmed V and J ends, which lost 4 bases and 3 bases, there was a span of 13 bases. The germline CDR1 and CDR2 sequences are SGHRS and YFSETQ. The CDR3 contains 14 residues. The CDR3 DNA sequence: TGCGCCAGCAGCCTTTTGGGGGAGGACTATGGCTACACCTTC. Its translation is CASSLLGEDYGYTF.

The J gene is TRBJ2-3, the V gene TRBV11-2; TRBD1 might be the D (5 bases). Trimming took off 2 bases at V and 6 bases at J, with 6 bases between the two ends. Germline V gives CDR1 SGHAT, CDR2 FQNNGV. This CDR3 is 12 amino acids long. This CDR3 is CASSLKGDTQYF. CDR3 nucleotides: TGTGCCAGCAGCTTAAAGGGGGATACGCAGTATTTT.

The rearrangement uses TRBV5-1 and TRBJ2-3; D is possibly TRBD1 (6 bases). The CDR3 is 14 amino acids. CDR1 is SGHRS and CDR2 is YFSETQ in the germline V gene. V lost 3 bases, J lost 4 bases, and 12 bases lay in between. CDR3 sequence reads: CASSSTGSADTQYF. CDR3 DNA sequence: TGCGCCAGCAGCTCCACAGGGTCGGCAGATACGCAGTATTTT.

This chain connects TRBV6-4 to TRBJ1-6; no definite D call. There are 13 residues in the CDR3. The germline V gene has CDR1 MRHNA and CDR2 SNTAGT. V was cut by 8 bases and J by 7 bases, with 12 bases left in between. The CDR3 region is CASAPYTNSPLHF. CDR3 nucleotide sequence: TGTGCCAGCGCGCCGTACACGAATTCACCCCTCCACTTT.

This clone was observed a single time. The chain recombines TRBV10-3 with TRBJ1-4; a possible D gene is TRBD1 (6 bases). CDR3 size: 14 residues. In germline, CDR1 is ENHRY, CDR2 SYGVKD. V shed 4 bases and J shed 0 bases, with 6 bases lying between them. The CDR3 bases are TGTGCCATCAGTGGGACAGCAACTAATGAAAAACTGTTTTTT. Translating gives CAISGTATNEKLFF.

The gene calls are TRBV14 and TRBJ2-2; no clear D gene. Trimming removed 4 bases at V and 6 bases at J, with 9 bases between. The CDR3 contains 13 residues. CDR1 and CDR2 (germline): SGHDN, FVKESK. CDR3 sequence: CASSPELSGELFF. The CDR3 nucleotides are TGTGCCAGCAGCCCTGAGTTGTCCGGGGAGCTGTTTTTT.

The rearrangement links TRBV5-1 to TRBJ2-7; possibly TRBD1 or TRBD2 for D (5 bases each). Trimming shortened V by 4 bases and J by 3 bases, and 8 bases separated the two germline ends. The CDR3 covers 12 residues. Germline CDR1 and CDR2: SGHRS and YFSETQ. DNA for the CDR3: TGCGCCAGCAGCGAGGGGCTCTACGAGCAGTACTTC. This gives the protein CASSEGLYEQYF.

This chain joins TRBV4-2 and TRBJ1-1; D call uncertain. Germline V CDR1 and CDR2: LGHNA, YNFKEQ. Trimming cost V 1 base and J 2 bases, with 14 bases left between them. This CDR3 region has 16 residues. CDR3 amino acids: CASSQASSWINTEAFF. The CDR3 DNA reads as TGTGCCAGCAGCCAAGCGAGCTCGTGGATTAACACTGAAGCTTTCTTT.

The chain links TRBV7-9 to TRBJ1-6; 7 nucleotides line up with TRBD1. This CDR3 comprises 12 residues. V shed 11 bases and J 5 bases; nucleotides not matched to a gene: 3. The germline CDR1 and CDR2 sequences are SEHNR and FQNEAQ (reference sequence). The CDR3 sequence: CASGQNNSPLHF. The DNA of the CDR3 is TGTGCCTCGGGACAGAATAATTCACCCCTCCACTTT.

V is TRBV27 and J is TRBJ2-1; maybe TRBD2 (6 bases). Per the germline V gene, CDR1 is MNHEY and CDR2 is SMNVEV (reference sequence). Trimming took off 5 bases at V and 4 bases at J, with 9 bases between the two ends. This CDR3 comprises 13 residues. The chain's CDR3 is CASSRDFYNEQFF. The CDR3 coding sequence is TGTGCCAGCAGTCGGGACTTTTACAATGAGCAGTTCTTC.

CDR3 amino acids: CASSMDSWETQYF. The CDR3 DNA follows: TGTGCCAGCAGTATGGACAGTTGGGAGACCCAGTACTTC. The rearrangement links TRBV6-6 to TRBJ2-5; D possibly corresponds to TRBD1 (6 bases). CDR3 length equals 13 residues. V lost 5 bases to trimming and J lost 5 bases, with 12 bases between them. Germline values: CDR1 MNHNY, CDR2 SVGAGI (reference sequence).

The chain is built from TRBV4-2 and TRBJ2-7, with D perhaps being TRBD1 or TRBD2 (5 bases each). CDR3 size: 15 residues. Trimming left V 1 base short and J 0 bases short, with 10 bases between. Germline-derived CDR1 and CDR2 are LGHNA and YNFKEQ. CDR3 nucleotides: TGTGCCAGCAGCCAAGGGGGGTCCTCCTCCTACGAGCAGTACTTC. This encodes CASSQGGSSSYEQYF.